Detailed here is one T cell receptor beta chain. UMIs and a universal primer site were added when TCR cDNA was made by 5'RACE template switching. TCRdb ran MiXCR on the 5' RACE reads and lists one entry per CDR3 protein. The sample includes some 560,000 distinct CDR3 sequences, about 19% of them seen just once. These data originate in a study of T cells after yellow fever vaccination. The CDR3 consists of 16 residues. Trimming cost V 0 bases and J 8 bases, with 14 bases left between them. CDR1 is SGHAT, CDR2 FQNNGV, per germline. The receptor's source is a man aged 30 to 45 who received the YFV17D yellow fever vaccine. The chain combines TRBV11-2 with TRBJ1-6; a weak D match, TRBD1 (6 bases). Sequences were derived from PBMCs, sampled 15 days after the yellow fever booster vaccination. CDR3 region: CASSLDPGGRDSPLHF. CDR3 DNA sequence: TGTGCCAGCAGCTTAGATCCCGGGGGCAGGGATTCACCCCTCCACTTT. The full variable domain, with the rest looked up from reference TRBV11-2 and TRBJ1-6, is EAGVAQSPRYKIIEKRQSVAFWCNPISGHATLYWYQQILGQGPKLLIQFQNNGVVDDSQLPKDRFSAERLKGVDSTLKIQPAKLEDSAVYLCASSLDPGGRDSPLHFGNGTRLTVT.